Each of the 9 T cell receptor beta chains below was sequenced from the same sample in a study of spatial heterogeneity in lung cancer. From the 5' RACE reads, TCRdb called clonotypes with MiXCR, one entry per CDR3 protein. The sample gives around 40,000 distinct CDR3 sequences, less than 6% of which show up once; 9.5% to 13% is in the top ten. The sample's time point: sample taken at primary tumor resection. The sequenced material consisted of unsorted whole RNA from tumor, nontumor lung or frozen PBMC. Here the sequenced sample was PBMCs, taken at surgery. Receptor source: a male donor with early-stage non-small cell lung cancer.

Remarks on this clonotype: A much larger clone differs from this one at a single base, so this may be a read error. The V call is TRBV7-6, the J call TRBJ1-5; tentatively, D is TRBD1 (5 bases). Germline CDR1 reads SGHVS; CDR2 reads FNYEAQ. This CDR3 has 14 residues. The CDR3 DNA follows: TGTACCACGGAATCCAGGGAAAGGGATCAGCCCCAGCATTTT. Its protein is CTTESRERDQPQHF.

At least ten counts were recorded for this clonotype. The chain carries TRBV10-3 and TRBJ2-3, with 13 bases lining up with TRBD2. Looked up from germline, CDR1 is ENHRY and CDR2 is SYGVKD. Germline trimming cut 6 bases from V and 6 bases from J; bases unmatched to any gene: 15. This CDR3 comprises 18 residues. The CDR3 loop reads CAIRDERLAGGAGDTQYF. The CDR3, as DNA: TGTGCCATCAGAGACGAACGACTAGCGGGGGGAGCGGGGGATACGCAGTATTTT.

This clonotype was recorded many times. The V call is TRBV9, the J call TRBJ2-3, with TRBD2 identical over 9 bases. Germline V CDR1 and CDR2: SGDLS, YYNGEE. V trimming: 0 bases; J trimming: 4 bases; junction bases outside the gene matches: 15. This CDR3 comprises 19 residues. As DNA, the CDR3 is TGTGCCAGCAGCGTAGATAGGAGGGCTAGCGGGGAGCGCGCAGATACGCAGTATTTT. Translation gives CASSVDRRASGERADTQYF.

This clonotype was detected many times. V and J are TRBV7-2 and TRBJ1-6; TRBD1 matches 7 bases. V dropped 3 bases and J dropped 7; count of bases not matched to a gene: 6. The germline gives CDR1 SGHTA, CDR2 FQGNSA. The CDR3 has 15 residues. The CDR3 sequence is CASSFTTGFNSPLHF. DNA for the CDR3: TGTGCCAGCAGCTTCACGACAGGGTTCAATTCACCCCTCCACTTT.

The rearrangement joins TRBV10-3 to TRBJ2-7; D is unresolved. The V end was cut by 8 bases, the J end by 0 bases, with 5 bases between. This CDR3 has 11 amino acids. In germline, CDR1 is ENHRY, CDR2 SYGVKD. The CDR3 sequence: CAIGLSYEQYF. The CDR3 coding sequence is TGTGCCATCGGGCTCTCCTACGAGCAGTACTTC.

This clonotype was detected ten times or more. The rearrangement joins TRBV29-1 to TRBJ2-2; D is unclear. The CDR3 has 13 residues. Germline V gene sequence: CDR1 SQVTM, CDR2 ANQGSEA. Trimming removed 3 bases from V and 1 base from J, with 6 bases in between. This CDR3 reads CSVDPQNTGELFF. The CDR3 DNA is TGCAGCGTTGATCCCCAGAACACCGGGGAGCTGTTTTTT.

This clonotype was seen ten or more times. The chain employs TRBV5-1 and TRBJ2-5, with 12 bases lining up with TRBD1. After removal of 4 bases from V and 4 bases from J, the junction contained 5 bases not matched to a gene. This CDR3 spans 15 amino acids. Germline V gene sequence: CDR1 SGHRS, CDR2 YFSETQ. In DNA form, the CDR3 reads TGCGCCAGCAGCAGGGGACAGGGGGCAATAGAGACCCAGTACTTC. This sequence encodes CASSRGQGAIETQYF.

This clonotype was counted at least ten times. J is TRBJ2-7 and V is TRBV4-2, with 8 bases lining up with TRBD1. The CDR3 has 14 residues. Per germline, CDR1 LGHNA and CDR2 YNFKEQ. The V gene end was trimmed by 4 bases and the J gene end by 3 bases; junction bases not matched to a gene: 5. This CDR3 is CASSLRTGYYEQYF. CDR3 sequence (DNA): TGTGCCAGCAGCCTCAGGACAGGGTACTACGAGCAGTACTTC.

This clonotype was recorded at least ten times. This chain connects TRBV5-1 to TRBJ2-7; perhaps TRBD1 as D (5 bases). V was shortened by 0 bases and J by 0 bases, with 10 bases between the two germline ends. This CDR3 spans 15 amino acids. Germline CDR1 and CDR2: SGHRS and YFSETQ. The CDR3 DNA reads as TGCGCCAGCAGCTTGGCCCCAGGGAACTCCTACGAGCAGTACTTC. It translates to CASSLAPGNSYEQYF.